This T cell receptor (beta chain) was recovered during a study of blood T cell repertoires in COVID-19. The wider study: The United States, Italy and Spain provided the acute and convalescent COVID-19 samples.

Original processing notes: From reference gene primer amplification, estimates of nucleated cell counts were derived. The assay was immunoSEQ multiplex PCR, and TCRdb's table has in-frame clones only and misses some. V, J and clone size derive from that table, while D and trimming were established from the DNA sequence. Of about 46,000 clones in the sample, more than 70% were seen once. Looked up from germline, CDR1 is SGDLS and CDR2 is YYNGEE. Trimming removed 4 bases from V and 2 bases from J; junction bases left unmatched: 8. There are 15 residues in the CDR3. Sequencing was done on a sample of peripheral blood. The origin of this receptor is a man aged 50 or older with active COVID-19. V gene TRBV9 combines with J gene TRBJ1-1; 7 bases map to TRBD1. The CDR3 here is CASSQAGTVNTEAFF. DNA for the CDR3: TGTGCCAGCAGCCAAGCTGGGACAGTAAACACTGAAGCTTTCTTT.